Given below is one T cell receptor (beta chain) in context. The antigen is unknown. TCRB transcripts that were expressed got sequenced, as all of the isolated RNA had been reverse transcribed. Clones were sequenced by immunoSEQ multiplex PCR, and TCRdb holds only the in-frame ones, with some missing. The sample shows over 650,000 clones, about 14% of them seen only once. Germline values: CDR1 LNHNV, CDR2 YYDKDF (reference sequence). Trimming took 0 bases from V and 2 from J; bases not matched to a gene: 9. The CDR3 runs 18 residues. Per donor, one heparinised blood draw averaged around 0.12 L. Sorting based on CD45RO/CCR7/CD25/CD127/CD95/CD27 separated CD4+ naive, central memory, regulatory and stem cell-like memory cells. Every sorted population was more than 95% pure. This sample was included in a study of beta chain features in type 1 diabetes. Whole-study results and caveats: Cells expressing TCR highly could be over-represented by cDNA sequencing. Moderately but significantly shorter TCRB CDR3s were found in Type 1 diabetes patients in all four CD4+ subsets.

This rearrangement joins TRBV15 to TRBJ1-5, with 8 bases fitting TRBD1. The sequence was collected from a young man with type 1 diabetes. Input material: naive CD4+ T cells from blood. CDR3 sequence reads: CATSRDLNADRGNQPQHF. DNA for the CDR3: TGTGCCACCAGCAGAGATCTTAACGCGGACAGGGGCAATCAGCCCCAGCATTTT. Combining the CDR3 with reference TRBV15 and TRBJ1-5 gives the whole variable domain DAMVIQNPRYQVTQFGKPVTLSCSQTLNHNVMYWYQQKSSQAPKLLFHYYDKDFNNEADTPDNFQSRRPNTSFCFLDIRSPGLGDTAMYLCATSRDLNADRGNQPQHFGDGTRLSIL.